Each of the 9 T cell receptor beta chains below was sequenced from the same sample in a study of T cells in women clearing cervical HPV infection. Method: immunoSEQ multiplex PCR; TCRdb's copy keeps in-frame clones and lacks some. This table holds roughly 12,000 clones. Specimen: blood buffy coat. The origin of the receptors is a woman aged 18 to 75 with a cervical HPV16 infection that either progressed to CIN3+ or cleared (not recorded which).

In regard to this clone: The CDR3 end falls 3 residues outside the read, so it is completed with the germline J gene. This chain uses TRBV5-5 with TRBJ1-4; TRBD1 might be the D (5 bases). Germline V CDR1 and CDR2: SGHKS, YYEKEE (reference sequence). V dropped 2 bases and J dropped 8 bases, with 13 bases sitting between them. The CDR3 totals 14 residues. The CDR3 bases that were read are TGTGCCAGCAGCTTAGGGCAGGGATGGGAAAAA. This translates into CASSLGQGWEK. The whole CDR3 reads CASSLGQGWEKLFF.

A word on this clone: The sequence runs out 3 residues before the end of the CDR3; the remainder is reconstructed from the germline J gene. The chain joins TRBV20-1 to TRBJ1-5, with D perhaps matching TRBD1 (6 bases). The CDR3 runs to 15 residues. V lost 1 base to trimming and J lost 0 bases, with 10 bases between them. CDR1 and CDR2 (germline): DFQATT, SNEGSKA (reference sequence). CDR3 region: CSARGQEISNQPQHF. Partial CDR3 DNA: TGCAGTGCTAGAGGACAGGAGATTAGCAATCAGCCC.

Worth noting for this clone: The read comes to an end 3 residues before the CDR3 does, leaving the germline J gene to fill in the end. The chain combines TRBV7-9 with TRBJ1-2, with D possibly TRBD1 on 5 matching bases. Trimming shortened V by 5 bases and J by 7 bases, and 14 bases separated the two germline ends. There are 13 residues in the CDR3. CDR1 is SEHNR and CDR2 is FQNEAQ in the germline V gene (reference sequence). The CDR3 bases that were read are TGTGCCAGCAGCCCCGGCAGGGCAGGTGGC. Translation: CASSPGRAGG. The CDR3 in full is CASSPGRAGGYTF.

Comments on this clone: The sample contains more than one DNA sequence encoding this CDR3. CDR3 DNA, as far as it was read: TGTGCCAGCTCACCAGGACAGGGGAGGCTAGAGACC. It codes for CASSPGQGRLET. The entire CDR3 protein reads CASSPGQGRLETQYF. The chain employs TRBV18 and TRBJ2-5; 9 bases are shared with TRBD1. The CDR3 extends 3 residues past the end of the read, so its final part is completed from the germline J gene. The V and J ends lost 2 bases and 4 bases, in that order; junction bases with no gene match: 5. Per the germline V gene, CDR1 is KGHSH and CDR2 is LQKENI. The CDR3 covers 15 residues.

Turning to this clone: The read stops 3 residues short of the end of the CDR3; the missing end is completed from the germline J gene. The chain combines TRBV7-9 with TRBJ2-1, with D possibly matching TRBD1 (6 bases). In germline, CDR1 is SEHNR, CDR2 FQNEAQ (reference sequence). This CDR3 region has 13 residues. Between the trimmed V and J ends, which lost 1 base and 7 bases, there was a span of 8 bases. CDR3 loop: CASSLGTGNEQFF. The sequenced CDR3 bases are TGTGCCAGCAGCTTAGGTACAGGGAATGAG.

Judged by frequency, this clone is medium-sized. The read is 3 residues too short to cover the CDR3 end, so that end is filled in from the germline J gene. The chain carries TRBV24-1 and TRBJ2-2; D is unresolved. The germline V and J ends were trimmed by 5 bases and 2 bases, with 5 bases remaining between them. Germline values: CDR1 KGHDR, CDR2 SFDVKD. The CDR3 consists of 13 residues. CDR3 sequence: CATSGQNTGELFF. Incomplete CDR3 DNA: TGTGCCACCAGTGGGCAAAACACCGGGGAG.

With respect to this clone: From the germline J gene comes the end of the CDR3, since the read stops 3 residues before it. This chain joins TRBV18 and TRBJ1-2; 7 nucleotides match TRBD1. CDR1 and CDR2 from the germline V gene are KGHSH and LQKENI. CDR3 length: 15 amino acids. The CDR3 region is CASSPQGDSLHDYTF. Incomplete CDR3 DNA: TGTGCCAGCTCCCCCCAGGGGGATAGCCTACACGAC.

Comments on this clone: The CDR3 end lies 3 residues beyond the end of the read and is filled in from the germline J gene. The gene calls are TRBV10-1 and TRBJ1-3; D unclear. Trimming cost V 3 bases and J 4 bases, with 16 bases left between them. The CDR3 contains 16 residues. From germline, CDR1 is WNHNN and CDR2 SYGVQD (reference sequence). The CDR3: CASSDKVIVPGNTIYF. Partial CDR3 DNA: TGCGCCAGCAGTGATAAGGTTATCGTACCGGGAAACACC.

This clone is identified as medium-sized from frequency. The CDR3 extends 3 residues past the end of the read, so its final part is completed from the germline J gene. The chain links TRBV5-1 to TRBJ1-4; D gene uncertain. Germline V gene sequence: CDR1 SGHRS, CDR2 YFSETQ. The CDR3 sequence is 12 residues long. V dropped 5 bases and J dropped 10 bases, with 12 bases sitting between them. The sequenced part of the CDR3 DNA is TGCGCCAGCAGTCAGGCCGAAGGAAAA. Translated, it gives CASSQAEGK. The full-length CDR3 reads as CASSQAEGKLFF. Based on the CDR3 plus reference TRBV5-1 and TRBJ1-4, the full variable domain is KAGVTQTPRYLIKTRGQQVTLSCSPISGHRSVSWYQQTPGQGLQFLFEYFSETQRNKGNFPGRFSGRQFSNSRSEMNVSTLELGDSALYLCASSQAEGKLFFGSGTQLSVL.